These 12 T cell receptor beta chains originate from one sample sequenced in a study of technical replicates of blood from a handful of donors. The method was immunoSEQ multiplex PCR; TCRdb's version includes in-frame clones alone and lacks a portion of them. In the table there are tens of thousands of clones, around 87% of which are singletons. Source material: PBMCs. These receptor sequences come from a human donor in good health. Some clones in this sample may be carry-over from other donors' samples.

This clone appeared a few times. The chain carries TRBV4-3 and TRBJ1-1; TRBD1 matches at 8 bases. Losses at the gene ends were 0 bases for V and 8 bases for J; bases not matched to a gene: 14. CDR3 size: 17 residues. From germline, CDR1 is LGHNA and CDR2 YSLEER. CDR3 DNA sequence: TGCGCCAGCAGCCAAGAGAGACAGGGAGGACAGGGACCAGAAGCTTTCTTT. It yields the protein CASSQERQGGQGPEAFF.

The rearrangement joins TRBV9 to TRBJ2-1; possibly TRBD2 for D (5 bases). Germline CDR1 and CDR2: SGDLS and YYNGEE. The CDR3 spans 14 residues. Deletions cut 0 bases from V and 6 bases from J, with 10 bases between. CDR3 nucleotides: TGTGCCAGCAGCGTAGCGGGGAACGCCAATGAGCAGTTCTTC. Translation gives CASSVAGNANEQFF.

This clone has only one observation. V usage is TRBV19 and J usage is TRBJ2-2; possibly TRBD2 for D (6 bases). There are 15 residues in the CDR3. V was pared by 2 bases and J by 2 bases, with 9 bases between. Germline V lookup: CDR1 LNHDA, CDR2 SQIVND (reference sequence). CDR3 nucleotides: TGTGCCAGTAGTATACGGCGGGGTAACACCGGGGAGCTGTTTTTT. Translated: CASSIRRGNTGELFF.

V gene TRBV5-1 combines with J gene TRBJ2-1; no reliable D call. The germline V gene has CDR1 SGHRS and CDR2 YFSETQ. The CDR3 sequence is 13 residues long. V lost 4 bases and J 10 bases, leaving 15 bases between the germline ends. CDR3 DNA sequence: TGCGCCAGCAGCCTGGAAGGAGTTCGCGAGCAGTTCTTC. Protein product: CASSLEGVREQFF. The variable domain in full, with the rest retrieved from reference TRBV5-1 and TRBJ2-1, is KAGVTQTPRYLIKTRGQQVTLSCSPISGHRSVSWYQQTPGQGLQFLFEYFSETQRNKGNFPGRFSGRQFSNSRSEMNVSTLELGDSALYLCASSLEGVREQFFGPGTRLTVL.

The chain uses TRBV6-4 and TRBJ2-5; tentatively, D is TRBD2 (7 bases). Looked up from germline, CDR1 is MRHNA and CDR2 is SNTAGT. This CDR3 has 14 amino acids. V gave up 0 bases and J gave up 7 bases, with 12 bases separating them. The CDR3 is CASSDSGGQGTQYF. CDR3 sequence (DNA): TGTGCCAGCAGTGACTCGGGGGGGCAGGGGACCCAGTACTTC.

The J gene is TRBJ2-3, the V gene TRBV4-2; D is unresolved. The CDR3 extends over 8 amino acids. Germline V gene sequence: CDR1 LGHNA, CDR2 YNFKEQ. The V gene lost 9 bases and the J gene lost 11 bases, with 6 bases spanning the gap. The CDR3 DNA reads as TGTGCCAGATATAAGCAGTATTTT. Translated: CARYKQYF.

V and J are TRBV6-5 and TRBJ1-1; D unresolved. This CDR3 contains 13 residues. Trimming took off 4 bases at V and 2 bases at J, with 8 bases between the two ends. Germline assignment: CDR1 MNHEY and CDR2 SVGAGI. In DNA form, the CDR3 reads TGTGCCAGCAGTTTGAGGGAAAACACTGAAGCTTTCTTT. Residues: CASSLRENTEAFF.

This chain links TRBV11-2 with TRBJ2-7; TRBD2 is a possible D gene (5 bases). The length of the CDR3 is 15 residues. Trimming cost V 2 bases and J 7 bases, with 18 bases left between them. Germline CDR1 is SGHAT and CDR2 is FQNNGV. CDR3 sequence (DNA): TGTGCCAGCAGCTTAAGGACTGGGGTTGGTAGGGAGCAGTACTTC. This translates into CASSLRTGVGREQYF.

This chain links TRBV1 with TRBJ2-2; the tabulated D call, TRBD2, remains unverified against the DNA. TRBV1 represents a pseudogene. CDR3 length: 16 amino acids. The CDR3 DNA is TGCACCAGCAGCCAGCGACTAGCGGGTGGTACCGGGGAGCTGTTTTTT. Translation gives CTSSQRLAGGTGELFF.

The gene calls are TRBV29-1 and TRBJ2-7; a possible D gene is TRBD1 (5 bases). V was cut by 4 bases and J by 9 bases, with 13 bases left in between. The germline V gene encodes CDR1 SQVTM and CDR2 ANQGSEA. The CDR3 covers 11 residues. CDR3 in amino acids: CSVAGMGAQYF. The CDR3 DNA sequence: TGCAGCGTTGCAGGGATGGGCGCGCAGTACTTC.

The chain employs TRBV6-5 and TRBJ1-1; 9 bases are a match to TRBD1. Per the germline V gene, CDR1 is MNHEY and CDR2 is SVGAGI. The ends lost 6 bases at V and 6 bases at J; junction bases unmatched: 5. This CDR3 contains 13 residues. For the CDR3, the DNA is TGTGCCAGCAGGGGACAGGGTCGGGCTGAAGCTTTCTTT. As protein: CASRGQGRAEAFF.

The chain combines TRBV21-1 with TRBJ2-1; no check of the table's D call, TRBD2, against the DNA was made. TRBV21-1 is marked as a pseudogene. This CDR3 spans 16 amino acids. In DNA form, the CDR3 reads TGTGCCAGCAGCCCACTAGCGGGAGGTCGCTACAATGAGCAGTTCTTC. Translation: CASSPLAGGRYNEQFF.